This is a list of T cell receptor beta chains from one sample in a study of blood T cell repertoires in COVID-19. TCRdb's copy holds only in-frame clones and misses some; the assay was immunoSEQ multiplex PCR. The top ten hold about 8.1% of the sample, which has about 200,000 clones, 65% to 85% seen once. Sequenced input: peripheral blood. The receptors were gathered from a woman aged 45-60 years with acute or convalescent COVID-19. CDR3s include the opening cysteine and the closing phenylalanine or tryptophan. Each record gives: CDR3 length, clone size, D gene, V gene, J gene, CDR3 DNA, CDR3 protein. The D gene is left open where the match is weak. Size is omitted from some rows. Given values are once, few, many or a class for expanded clones.

15	once	TRBD1	TRBV5-1	TRBJ2-1	TGCGCCAGCAGCGGGGACAGGGGACCCCTCAATGAGCAGTTCTTC	CASSGDRGPLNEQFF
16	-	TRBD2	TRBV11-2	TRBJ2-5	TGTGCCAGCAGCTTAGGACTAGCGGGAGGATATGAGACCCAGTACTTC	CASSLGLAGGYETQYF
14	-	TRBD1	TRBV6-5	TRBJ1-3	TGTGCCAGCAGTTGGGACAGCTCTGGAAACACCATATATTTT	CASSWDSSGNTIYF
14	-	TRBD1	TRBV5-1	TRBJ2-7	TGCGCCAGCAGCCCGGGGACAGGGAGGTCCGAGCAGTACTTC	CASSPGTGRSEQYF
14	-	TRBD1	TRBV13	TRBJ2-7	TGTGCCAGCAGCCTGCAGGGGGTTTCCTACGAGCAGTACTTC	CASSLQGVSYEQYF
13	-	-	TRBV12-3/TRBV12-4	TRBJ1-2	TGTGCCAGCAGTCGACAGGTGAACTATGGCTACACCTTC	CASSRQVNYGYTF
16	-	TRBD2	TRBV2	TRBJ2-1	TGTGCCAGCAGTGACATGGGGACTAGCGGGGACAATGAGCAGTTCTTC	CASSDMGTSGDNEQFF
15	-	TRBD1	TRBV18	TRBJ1-1	TGTGCCAGCTCACAGCAGACAGGGGAGGGCACTGAAGCTTTCTTT	CASSQQTGEGTEAFF
15	-	TRBD1	TRBV6-1	TRBJ1-1	TGTGCCAGCAGTGAGACAGGGATCGGGCAAGCTGAAGCTTTCTTT	CASSETGIGQAEAFF
15	-	-	TRBV9	TRBJ1-6	TGTGCCAGCAGCGTACAGGGCTCCTATAATTCACCCCTCCACTTT	CASSVQGSYNSPLHF
14	-	-	TRBV19	TRBJ1-1	TGTGCCAGTAGTATAACAGGCACGAACACTGAAGCTTTCTTT	CASSITGTNTEAFF
16	-	TRBD2	TRBV5-5	TRBJ2-3	TGTGCCAGCAGCCCCTGGACTAGCGGTGATTCGGATACGCAGTATTTT	CASSPWTSGDSDTQYF
13	-	-	TRBV7-2	TRBJ1-5	TGTGCCAGCAGCTTTATCCGCAATCAGCCCCAGCATTTT	CASSFIRNQPQHF
19	-	TRBD1	TRBV9	TRBJ2-2	TGTGCCAGCAGCGTAGCGGCTGGAGTTGACAGGGGGCCATCCGGGGAGCTGTTTTTT	CASSVAAGVDRGPSGELFF
14	-	-	TRBV3-1/TRBV3-2	TRBJ2-5	TGTGCCAGCAGCCCCTCGGACAGTCAAGAGACCCAGTACTTC	CASSPSDSQETQYF
15	once	TRBD1	TRBV6-5	TRBJ1-1	TGTGCCAGCAGTATCTCCGGGACAGGGGGCACTGAAGCTTTCTTT	CASSISGTGGTEAFF
16	-	-	TRBV5-4	TRBJ2-1	TGTGCCAGCAGCTTACCGAGTGGAGGGGACGTAAATGAGCAGTTCTTC	CASSLPSGGDVNEQFF
15	once	TRBD1	TRBV24-1	TRBJ1-1	TGTGCCACCAGTGATTCCACAGGGGGGAACACTGAAGCTTTCTTT	CATSDSTGGNTEAFF
14	-	-	TRBV5-1	TRBJ2-7	TGCGCCAGCAGCCCCCAGGGGTCACTCTACGAGCAGTACTTC	CASSPQGSLYEQYF
14	-	TRBD2	TRBV28	TRBJ2-7	TGTGCCAGCAGCTTAGCGGGACTCCCCTACGAGCAGTACTTC	CASSLAGLPYEQYF
14	-	TRBD1	TRBV28	TRBJ2-7	TGTGCCAGCAGTGTGACAGGGGGGGCCTACGAGCAGTACTTC	CASSVTGGAYEQYF
14	-	TRBD2	TRBV29-1	TRBJ2-1	TGCAGCGTGCCGTTGAGCGGGATTTACAATGAGCAGTTCTTC	CSVPLSGIYNEQFF
13	-	TRBD1	TRBV11-3	TRBJ1-3	TGTGCCAGCGGCAGGGGGCCTGGAAACACCATATATTTT	CASGRGPGNTIYF
13	-	-	TRBV18	TRBJ1-1	TGTGCCAGCTCACCGGGGGGGAGCACTGAAGCTTTCTTT	CASSPGGSTEAFF
15	-	-	TRBV5-8	TRBJ2-7	TGTGCCAGCAGCTTGGACAGGACCACTACCTACGAGCAGTACTTC	CASSLDRTTTYEQYF
13	-	-	TRBV5-1	TRBJ1-1	TGCGCCAGCAGCTTGAGTGTAGTCACTGAAGCTTTCTTT	CASSLSVVTEAFF
12	-	-	TRBV29-1	TRBJ1-4	TGCAGCGTTACCCAGGGCCTGGCGAAACTGTTTTTT	CSVTQGLAKLFF
13	-	-	TRBV2	TRBJ2-7	TGTGCCAGCACCGGGGGGCCTACCTACGAGCAGTACTTC	CASTGGPTYEQYF
15	-	TRBD1	TRBV5-5	TRBJ2-2	TGTGCCAGCAGCCCCCCGGGACAGGCCACCGGGGAGCTGTTTTTT	CASSPPGQATGELFF
14	many	TRBD1	TRBV2	TRBJ2-3	TGTGCCAGCAAGGACAGGGTTAGGGCCGATACGCAGTATTTT	CASKDRVRADTQYF
16	once	-	TRBV15	TRBJ1-3	TGTGCCACCAGCAGAGAATGGGGAGACTCTGGAAACACCATATATTTT	CATSREWGDSGNTIYF
15	-	TRBD1	TRBV27	TRBJ1-1	TGTGCCAGCAGTCCGGCTGACAGGGGACTCACTGAAGCTTTCTTT	CASSPADRGLTEAFF
16	-	TRBD2	TRBV24-1	TRBJ2-7	TGTGCCACCAGTGACCACGGAACGGGAGGGCCAAGCGAGCAGTACTTC	CATSDHGTGGPSEQYF
12	-	TRBD2	TRBV12-3/TRBV12-4	TRBJ2-5	TGTGCCAGCAGTGGGGGGGGAGAGACCCAGTACTTC	CASSGGGETQYF
15	-	TRBD2	TRBV5-1	TRBJ2-5	TGCGCCAGCAGCTTGGCCGGGGGGGTCCAAGAGACCCAGTACTTC	CASSLAGGVQETQYF
15	-	TRBD1	TRBV30	TRBJ2-7	TGTGCCTGGAGTGACATCCCGGGACAGGGCAACGAGCAGTACTTC	CAWSDIPGQGNEQYF
12	-	-	TRBV7-2	TRBJ2-7	TGTGCCAGCAGCCCTCGTTCCTACGAGCAGTACTTC	CASSPRSYEQYF
16	-	TRBD1	TRBV4-2	TRBJ2-2	TGTGCCAGCAGCCCCGAGGGGACAGGGAACACCGGGGAGCTGTTTTTT	CASSPEGTGNTGELFF
12	-	-	TRBV28	TRBJ2-5	TGTGCCAGCAGTTTGCGTAGTGAGACCCAGTACTTC	CASSLRSETQYF
18	-	TRBD2	TRBV30	TRBJ2-4	TGTGCCTGGAGTGAATGGACTAGCGGGTTCATAGCCAAAAACATTCAGTACTTC	CAWSEWTSGFIAKNIQYF
14	-	TRBD2	TRBV2	TRBJ2-1	TGTGCCAGCAGTGGGCTACTAGCGGGAGATGAGCAGTTCTTC	CASSGLLAGDEQFF
12	-	-	TRBV5-1	TRBJ2-7	TGCGCCAGCAGCTCGCCGGCCTACGAGCAGTACTTC	CASSSPAYEQYF
15	-	-	TRBV2	TRBJ1-1	TGTGCCAGCAGTGCCAACAGGGTTTCGGGCACTGAAGCTTTCTTT	CASSANRVSGTEAFF
14	-	-	TRBV3-1/TRBV3-2	TRBJ2-1	TGTGCCAGCAAGGGGGGGAGCTCCTACAATGAGCAGTTCTTC	CASKGGSSYNEQFF
19	-	-	TRBV10-2	TRBJ2-3	TGCGCCAGCAGTGATCGCGTGGGAGGGCCTCAGGGGAGCACAGATACGCAGTATTTT	CASSDRVGGPQGSTDTQYF
17	-	TRBD1	TRBV5-4	TRBJ1-6	TGTGCCAGCAGCTCCCCGGGACAGGGGCAGGATAATTCACCCCTCCACTTT	CASSSPGQGQDNSPLHF
14	-	-	TRBV7-7	TRBJ2-2	TGTGCCAGCAGCCCCGGGACGAACACCGGGGAGCTGTTTTTT	CASSPGTNTGELFF
12	-	-	TRBV3-1/TRBV3-2	TRBJ2-5	TGTGCCAGCAGCCATTTACTGGAGACCCAGTACTTC	CASSHLLETQYF
14	-	TRBD1	TRBV3-1/TRBV3-2	TRBJ2-7	TGTGCCAGCAGCCGGGACAGGGTAAACTACGAGCAGTACTTC	CASSRDRVNYEQYF
14	few	-	TRBV5-1	TRBJ2-7	TGCGCCAGCAGCTTGGGACAGCTCTCCTACGAGCAGTACTTC	CASSLGQLSYEQYF
12	-	TRBD1	TRBV5-6	TRBJ2-7	TGTGCCAGCAGCCAGACAGGGTACGAGCAGTACTTC	CASSQTGYEQYF
15	-	TRBD1	TRBV6-6	TRBJ1-5	TGTGCCAGCAGGGGACAGGGGAATGTGGATCAGCCCCAGCATTTT	CASRGQGNVDQPQHF
18	-	TRBD2	TRBV4-2	TRBJ2-2	TGTGCCAGCAGCCAAGAGGGTACTAGCGGGAGTAGGACCGGGGAGCTGTTTTTT	CASSQEGTSGSRTGELFF
15	-	-	TRBV19	TRBJ2-4	TGTGCCAGTAGTCGAAGGGGGGGCCAAAGAGGCATTCAGTACTTC	CASSRRGGQRGIQYF
13	-	TRBD2	TRBV25-1	TRBJ2-2	TGTGCCAGCAGGACTAGCGGAACCGGGGAGCTGTTTTTT	CASRTSGTGELFF
14	-	-	TRBV28	TRBJ2-3	TGTGCCAGCAGTTTTGCGGGACGCACAGATACGCAGTATTTT	CASSFAGRTDTQYF
15	-	-	TRBV28	TRBJ2-4	TGTGCCAGCAGTTTCAGCGGCGGACGAGGGAACATTCAGTACTTC	CASSFSGGRGNIQYF
19	-	TRBD1	TRBV4-1	TRBJ2-6	TGCGCCAGCAGCCAGGGCCGGGACAGAAAATTATCTGGGGCCAACGTCCTGACTTTC	CASSQGRDRKLSGANVLTF
13	-	-	TRBV5-1	TRBJ1-1	TGCGCCAGCAGCTTGAACTTGAACACTGAAGCTTTCTTT	CASSLNLNTEAFF
15	-	-	TRBV5-6	TRBJ2-2	TGTGCCAGCAGCTTGGGCAGGACGAACACCGGGGAGCTGTTTTTT	CASSLGRTNTGELFF